The 30 T cell receptor beta chains presented below share a single source sample, sequenced in a study of human T cells and chemical hapten exposure. One entry per CDR3 protein results from TCRdb running MiXCR on the RACE reads. This sample has a few hundred thousand distinct CDR3 sequences; 6% to 7% occur once, and the top ten carry 5% to 6%. Time point denoted: patch test 2, 6 weeks after DPC sensitization. Treatment given: therapeutic diphenylcyclopropenone sensitization with weekly scalp DPC. Sample: whole blood, taken in connection with sensitization to the hapten diphenylcyclopropenone (DPC). The receptors were gathered from a woman aged 18-29 years with alopecia areata. Some clones in this sample may be carry-over from other donors' samples.

The chain employs TRBV24-1 and TRBJ1-5; D is unclear. The CDR3 is 16 residues long. V gave up 2 bases and J gave up 3 bases, with 13 bases separating them. Germline CDR1 is KGHDR and CDR2 is SFDVKD. CDR3 nucleotides: TGTGCCACCAGTGATTCGGACGGACCGACCAATCAGCCCCAGCATTTT. Translating it yields CATSDSDGPTNQPQHF.

The chain employs TRBV7-9 and TRBJ2-3; 8 bases match TRBD1. The CDR3 is 15 amino acids. Germline CDR1 reads SEHNR; CDR2 reads FQNEAQ (reference sequence). The V segment lost 3 bases and the J segment 3 bases; nucleotides outside the gene matches: 5. In DNA form, the CDR3 reads TGTGCCAGCAGCTTCTCAGGGGGCGAAACAGATACGCAGTATTTT. Protein: CASSFSGGETDTQYF. Full variable domain (outside the CDR3, taken from reference TRBV7-9 and TRBJ2-3): DTGVSQNPRHKITKRGQNVTFRCDPISEHNRLYWYRQTLGQGPEFLTYFQNEAQLEKSRLLSDRFSAERPKGSFSTLEIQRTEQGDSAMYLCASSFSGGETDTQYFGPGTRLTVL.

The chain combines TRBV6-2 or TRBV6-3 with TRBJ1-2, with a weak D call TRBD1 (5 bases). In germline, CDR1 is MNHEY, CDR2 SVGEGT. The CDR3 spans 14 residues. V was pared by 5 bases and J by 8 bases, with 18 bases between. For the CDR3, the DNA is TGTGCCAGCAGTACGGGAATGACCAGGGCCGGCTACACCTTC. Its translation: CASSTGMTRAGYTF.

This clonotype was observed a few times. This rearrangement joins TRBV12-3 or TRBV12-4 to TRBJ1-2; weak D call: TRBD1 (5 bases). Trimming removed 6 bases at V and 6 bases at J, with 17 bases between. This CDR3 spans 14 amino acids. In nucleotides, the CDR3 is TGTGCCAGCAGCCGACGAGGGGAGATGGATGGCTACACCTTC. This codes for CASSRRGEMDGYTF.

Many counts were recorded for this clonotype. The chain employs TRBV18 and TRBJ1-3; TRBD1 agrees at 10 bases. J lost 3 bases, V lost 3 bases, and 11 bases had no gene match. Germline V lookup: CDR1 KGHSH, CDR2 LQKENI. This CDR3 has 18 amino acids. DNA for the CDR3: TGTGCCAGCTCACCCCTCTCGGGACAGGGGCCAGGTGGAAACACCATATATTTT. Its translation is CASSPLSGQGPGGNTIYF. The full variable domain, completed using reference TRBV18 and TRBJ1-3, is NAGVMQNPRHLVRRRGQEARLRCSPMKGHSHVYWYRQLPEEGLKFMVYLQKENIIDESGMPKERFSAEFPKEGPSILRIQQVVRGDSAAYFCASSPLSGQGPGGNTIYFGEGSWLTVV.

This clonotype was counted ten times or more. The CDR3 nucleotides read TGTGCCAGCAGCGTTGGGGGCAGGGGGGACACTGAAGCTTTCTTT. The encoded protein is CASSVGGRGDTEAFF. The chain links TRBV7-6 to TRBJ1-1; 7 positions match TRBD1. Germline V gene lookup returns CDR1 SGHVS and CDR2 FNYEAQ. This CDR3 is built from 15 residues. V trimming: 5 bases; J trimming: 3 bases; junction bases outside the gene matches: 9.

There are a few counts of this clonotype. The CDR3 is CAIRGQGVSYEQYF. Here the CDR3 DNA reads TGTGCCATCAGGGGACAGGGGGTGTCCTACGAGCAGTACTTC. This chain connects TRBV10-3 to TRBJ2-7; 11 bases agree with TRBD1. This CDR3 spans 14 amino acids. V trimming: 6 bases; J trimming: 1 base; junction bases outside the gene matches: 2. CDR1 is ENHRY and CDR2 is SYGVKD in the germline V gene.

This clonotype has a handful of counts. The chain has TRBV12-3 or TRBV12-4 and TRBJ2-3; 8 bases map to TRBD2. The CDR3 runs 17 residues. Trimming cost V 2 bases and J 2 bases; bases outside gene matches: 9. CDR3 loop: CASSLSQRGPYTDTQYF. In nucleotides, the CDR3 is TGTGCCAGCAGTTTATCCCAGCGGGGGCCTTACACAGATACGCAGTATTTT.

The table lists this clonotype with a few counts. The chain recombines TRBV6-2 or TRBV6-3 with TRBJ1-1, with D hard to call. The CDR3 contains 12 residues. Germline V CDR1 and CDR2: MNHEY, SVGEGT. Deletions cut 6 bases from V and 8 bases from J, with 13 bases between. This CDR3 is CASSPALREAFF. The CDR3 bases are TGTGCCAGCAGCCCCGCCCTTAGAGAAGCTTTCTTT.

V gene TRBV6-6 combines with J gene TRBJ2-2; TRBD1 might be the D (6 bases). CDR1 and CDR2 from the germline V gene are MNHNY and SVGAGI (reference sequence). V lost 6 bases, J lost 7 bases, and 24 bases lay in between. The CDR3 extends over 17 amino acids. In nucleotides, the CDR3 is TGTGCCAGCAGCCCGCGACAGGTCCTCACGGTGGTCGGGGAGCTGTTTTTT. Residues: CASSPRQVLTVVGELFF.

CDR3: CASSRTSGGDHEQYF. The CDR3 bases are TGTGCCAGCAGTCGGACTAGCGGGGGTGATCACGAGCAGTACTTC. This sequence joins TRBV6-1 and TRBJ2-7; 13 bases fit TRBD2. The J segment lost 5 bases and the V segment lost 5 bases, leaving 6 bases of the junction unmatched. The germline gives CDR1 MNHNS, CDR2 SASEGT. The CDR3 has 15 residues.

This chain connects TRBV6-5 to TRBJ1-5; D unclear. CDR3 length: 15 amino acids. Looked up from germline, CDR1 is MNHEY and CDR2 is SVGAGI. V gave up 0 bases and J gave up 1 base, with 7 bases separating them. The CDR3 DNA is TGTGCCAGCAGTTACTCGAGCGCGAGCAATCAGCCCCAGCATTTT. It is translated as CASSYSSASNQPQHF.

There are many counts of this clonotype. The chain has TRBV6-5 and TRBJ1-1; D not certain. V lost 0 bases to trimming and J lost 0 bases, with 8 bases between them. Germline V gene lookup returns CDR1 MNHEY and CDR2 SVGAGI. This CDR3 is 15 amino acids long. CDR3 residues: CASSYSGVMNTEAFF. CDR3 coding DNA: TGTGCCAGCAGTTACTCCGGGGTTATGAACACTGAAGCTTTCTTT.

This clonotype was counted many times. This chain joins TRBV9 and TRBJ1-6; D perhaps matches TRBD1 (6 bases). V was pared by 4 bases and J by 8 bases, with 10 bases between. The CDR3 covers 13 residues. Per germline, CDR1 SGDLS and CDR2 YYNGEE. The CDR3 here is CASSPRQDSPLHF. In DNA form, the CDR3 reads TGTGCCAGCAGCCCACGACAGGATTCACCCCTCCACTTT.

This clonotype was seen a few times. J is TRBJ1-1 and V is TRBV20-1; D ambiguous. Per germline, CDR1 DFQATT and CDR2 SNEGSKA (reference sequence). The V end lost 3 bases, the J end lost 4 bases, and 15 bases lay between the germline ends. The length of the CDR3 is 14 residues. CDR3 DNA: TGCAGTGCTAGTAGCCGAGCGGGTGGCACTGAAGCTTTCTTT. Its protein product is CSASSRAGGTEAFF.

The chain has TRBV7-9 and TRBJ1-2; D is perhaps TRBD1 (6 bases). There are 15 residues in the CDR3. Trimming pared 5 bases from V and 4 bases from J, leaving 17 bases between. Germline loops: CDR1 SEHNR, CDR2 FQNEAQ (reference sequence). The CDR3 is CASSPPGQFIYGYTF. CDR3 coding DNA: TGTGCCAGCAGCCCTCCTGGACAGTTTATCTATGGCTACACCTTC.

The chain recombines TRBV4-1 with TRBJ2-5; the match to TRBD2 covers 8 bases. Germline V CDR1 and CDR2: MGHRA, YSYEKL. V trimming: 0 bases; J trimming: 0 bases; junction bases outside the gene matches: 3. This CDR3 comprises 16 residues. CDR3 sequence: CASSQELAGNQETQYF. In DNA, the CDR3 is TGCGCCAGCAGCCAAGAATTAGCGGGGAACCAAGAGACCCAGTACTTC.

This clonotype was seen ten or more times. The chain links TRBV12-3 or TRBV12-4 to TRBJ2-1, with D maybe TRBD1 (5 bases). The CDR3 length is 13 residues. V was shortened by 7 bases and J by 9 bases, with 16 bases between the two germline ends. The DNA of the CDR3 is TGTGCCAGCACGAGGACATTTCGTGGTGAGCAGTTCTTC. It yields the protein CASTRTFRGEQFF.

Note on this clonotype: Just one base apart from a much larger clone, this may be a read error. The chain employs TRBV5-1 and TRBJ1-4; 7 nucleotides align to TRBD1. The J segment lost 6 bases and the V segment lost 4 bases, leaving 6 bases of the junction unmatched. The germline gives CDR1 SGHRS, CDR2 YFSETQ. The CDR3 has 14 residues. The CDR3 bases are TGCGCCAGCAGCGGGGGACAGCCTGATGAAAAACTGTTTTTT. It specifies CASSGGQPDEKLFF.

In this sample, this clonotype turned up a few times. CDR3 bases: TGCGCCAGCGGGTTTGACAGTAGCTCCTACAATGAGCAGTTCTTC. Residues: CASGFDSSSYNEQFF. V usage is TRBV4-3 and J usage is TRBJ2-1, with a tentative D call TRBD1 (5 bases). The CDR3 is made up of 15 amino acids. Trimming took off 8 bases at V and 0 bases at J, with 14 bases between the two ends. Germline V lookup: CDR1 LGHNA, CDR2 YSLEER.

The sample holds a few counts of this clonotype. CDR3 in amino acids: CSVGGTVVEQYF. The CDR3 coding sequence is TGCAGCGTTGGAGGGACAGTTGTCGAGCAGTACTTC. The chain joins TRBV29-1 to TRBJ2-7, with 7 bases that match TRBD1. This CDR3 region has 12 residues. CDR1 and CDR2 (germline): SQVTM, ANQGSEA. J gave up 6 bases and V 4 bases, and 6 bases lay outside the gene matches.

This rearrangement joins TRBV7-8 to TRBJ2-4, with TRBD1 matching 7 bases. Germline V gives CDR1 SGHVS, CDR2 FQNEAQ. V lost 3 bases, J lost 8 bases, and 7 bases stayed unmatched. This CDR3 is 14 amino acids long. The CDR3 spells CASSFPDRADIQYF. In nucleotides, the CDR3 is TGTGCCAGCAGCTTTCCAGACAGGGCTGACATTCAGTACTTC.

The V gene is TRBV6-2 or TRBV6-3, the J gene TRBJ2-7; weak D call: TRBD2 (6 bases). Germline CDR1 and CDR2: MNHEY and SVGEGT. V was shortened by 7 bases and J by 5 bases, with 18 bases between the two germline ends. The CDR3 has 14 residues. DNA for the CDR3: TGTGCCAGCACGAAGGGACTCGAAGCCCACGAGCAGTACTTC. Amino acids: CASTKGLEAHEQYF.

The rearrangement links TRBV18 to TRBJ2-6; TRBD1 matches at 8 bases. Germline lookup yields CDR1 KGHSH and CDR2 LQKENI. The V gene end was trimmed by 3 bases and the J gene end by 1 base; junction bases not matched to a gene: 8. The CDR3 spans 18 residues. The CDR3 reads CASSPPTGALSGANVLTF. As DNA, the CDR3 is TGTGCCAGCTCACCTCCGACAGGGGCGTTATCTGGGGCCAACGTCCTGACTTTC.

The sample holds a few counts of this clonotype. V is TRBV20-1 and J is TRBJ2-2, with D perhaps TRBD2 (6 bases). The CDR3 length is 13 residues. CDR1 and CDR2 from the germline V gene are DFQATT and SNEGSKA (reference sequence). Deletions cut 2 bases from V and 9 bases from J, with 13 bases between. The CDR3, as DNA: TGCAGTGCTAGATCCCCTAGCGCCCGGGAGCTGTTTTTT. This sequence encodes CSARSPSARELFF.

This clonotype was seen a few times. The chain is built from TRBV7-2 and TRBJ1-5, with 7 nucleotides matching TRBD1. V was clipped by 2 bases and J by 5 bases; unmatched bases: 6. Germline V CDR1 and CDR2: SGHTA, FQGNSA. The CDR3 has 15 amino acids. This CDR3 reads CASSLRGLRDQPQHF. The DNA of the CDR3 is TGTGCCAGCAGCTTAAGGGGGCTACGGGATCAGCCCCAGCATTTT.

This clonotype was seen more than once but under ten times. The gene calls are TRBV29-1 and TRBJ2-5; perhaps TRBD2 as D (6 bases). V was pared by 4 bases and J by 0 bases, with 12 bases between. The CDR3 length is 14 residues. Germline CDR1 SQVTM, CDR2 ANQGSEA. DNA of the CDR3: TGCAGCGTTGGTGCGGGGCCGTACCAAGAGACCCAGTACTTC. Translating it yields CSVGAGPYQETQYF.

This clonotype was recorded at least ten times. V is TRBV12-3 or TRBV12-4 and J is TRBJ2-2; D may be TRBD1 (6 bases). V shed 5 bases and J shed 2 bases, with 9 bases lying between them. This CDR3 is built from 14 residues. CDR3 amino acids: CASSEGGNTGELFF. In DNA form, the CDR3 reads TGTGCCAGCAGTGAAGGGGGTAACACCGGGGAGCTGTTTTTT.

This clonotype has ten or more counts. The V gene is TRBV6-5, the J gene TRBJ1-5; D unresolved. Germline CDR1 and CDR2: MNHEY and SVGAGI. CDR3 length: 13 residues. The V end was cut by 6 bases, the J end by 4 bases, with 10 bases between. The CDR3 nucleotides are TGTGCCAGCAGGACGGGCGAAAATCAGCCCCAGCATTTT. Its translation is CASRTGENQPQHF.

The J gene is TRBJ1-1, the V gene TRBV7-3; no reliable D call. V was trimmed by 6 bases and J by 5 bases, leaving 16 bases between them. Germline assignment: CDR1 SGHTA and CDR2 FQGTGA. The length of the CDR3 is 14 residues. CDR3 sequence: CASRHARRRTEAFF. The CDR3 DNA follows: TGTGCCAGCAGGCACGCCCGACGTCGGACTGAAGCTTTCTTT.